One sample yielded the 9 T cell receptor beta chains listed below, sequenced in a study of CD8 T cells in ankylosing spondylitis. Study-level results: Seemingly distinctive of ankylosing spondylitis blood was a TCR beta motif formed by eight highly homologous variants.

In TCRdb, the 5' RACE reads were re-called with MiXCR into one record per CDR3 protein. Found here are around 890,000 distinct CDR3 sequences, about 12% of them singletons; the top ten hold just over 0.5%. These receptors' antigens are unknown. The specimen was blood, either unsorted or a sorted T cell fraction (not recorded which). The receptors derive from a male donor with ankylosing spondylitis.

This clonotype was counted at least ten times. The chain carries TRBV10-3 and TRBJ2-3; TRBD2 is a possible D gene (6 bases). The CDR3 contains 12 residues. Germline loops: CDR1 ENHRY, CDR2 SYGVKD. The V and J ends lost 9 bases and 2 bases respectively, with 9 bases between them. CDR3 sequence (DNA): TGTGCCATAGGACTACCCACAGATACGCAGTATTTT. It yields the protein CAIGLPTDTQYF.

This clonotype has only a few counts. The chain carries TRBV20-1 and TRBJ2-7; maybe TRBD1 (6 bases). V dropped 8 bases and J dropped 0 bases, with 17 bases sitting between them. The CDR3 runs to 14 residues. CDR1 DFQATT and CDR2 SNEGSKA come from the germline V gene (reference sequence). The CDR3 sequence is CSTSSGRGSYEQYF. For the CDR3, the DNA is TGCAGTACCAGCAGTGGCAGGGGCTCCTACGAGCAGTACTTC.

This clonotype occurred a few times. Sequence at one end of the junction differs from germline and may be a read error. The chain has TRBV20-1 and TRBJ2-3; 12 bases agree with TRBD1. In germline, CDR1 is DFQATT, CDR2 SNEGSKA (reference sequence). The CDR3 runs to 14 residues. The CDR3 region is CSAAGTGGTDTQYF. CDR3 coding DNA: TGCAGTGCGGCCGGGACAGGGGGCACTGATACGCAGTATTTT.

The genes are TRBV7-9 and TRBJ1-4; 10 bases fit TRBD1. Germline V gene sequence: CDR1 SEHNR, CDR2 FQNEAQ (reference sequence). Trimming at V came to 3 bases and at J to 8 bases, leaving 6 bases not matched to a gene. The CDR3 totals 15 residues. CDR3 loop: CASSFRQGATEKLFF. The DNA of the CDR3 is TGTGCCAGCAGCTTTAGACAGGGGGCGACCGAAAAACTGTTTTTT.

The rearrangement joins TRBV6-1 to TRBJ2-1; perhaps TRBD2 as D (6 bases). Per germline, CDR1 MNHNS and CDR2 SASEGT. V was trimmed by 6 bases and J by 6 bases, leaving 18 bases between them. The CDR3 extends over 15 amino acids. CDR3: CASSPRVRGANEQFF. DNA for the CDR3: TGTGCCAGCAGCCCGCGGGTTCGCGGGGCCAATGAGCAGTTCTTC.

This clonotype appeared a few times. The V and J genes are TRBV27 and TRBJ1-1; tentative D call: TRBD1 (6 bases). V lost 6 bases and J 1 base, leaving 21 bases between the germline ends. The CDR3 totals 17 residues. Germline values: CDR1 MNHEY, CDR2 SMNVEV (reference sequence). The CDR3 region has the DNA TGTGCCAGCAGCCTATCCCCTCGGGGGGGCGAGAACACTGAAGCTTTCTTT. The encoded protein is CASSLSPRGGENTEAFF.

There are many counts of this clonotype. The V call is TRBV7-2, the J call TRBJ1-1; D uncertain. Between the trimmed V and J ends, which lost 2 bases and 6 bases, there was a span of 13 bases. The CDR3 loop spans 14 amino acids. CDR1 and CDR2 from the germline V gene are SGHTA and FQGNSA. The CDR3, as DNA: TGTGCCAGCAGCTTATACAAGGGTTTGGCTGAAGCTTTCTTT. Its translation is CASSLYKGLAEAFF.

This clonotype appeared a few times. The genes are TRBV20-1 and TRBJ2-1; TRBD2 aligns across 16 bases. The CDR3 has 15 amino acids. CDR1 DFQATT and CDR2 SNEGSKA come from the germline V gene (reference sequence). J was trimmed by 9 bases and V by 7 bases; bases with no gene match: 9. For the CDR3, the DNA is TGCAGTGTCTCCGGGACTAGCGGGGGGGCAGGTGAGCAGTTCTTC. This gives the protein CSVSGTSGGAGEQFF.

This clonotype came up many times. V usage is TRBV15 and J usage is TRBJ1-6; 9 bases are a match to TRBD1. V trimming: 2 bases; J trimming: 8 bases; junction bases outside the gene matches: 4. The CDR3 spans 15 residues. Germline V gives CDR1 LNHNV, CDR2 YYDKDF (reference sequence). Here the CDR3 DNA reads TGTGCCACCAGCAGATCCGACAGGGGGGATTCACCCCTCCACTTT. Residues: CATSRSDRGDSPLHF.